This TCR beta chain originates from a study of control samples from healthy donors and cancer patients. Libraries were prepared by immunoSEQ multiplex PCR; TCRdb keeps only in-frame clonotypes and omits some of them. Of 150,000 to 200,000 clones listed, about 90% were seen once; the top ten hold more than 10%. The CDR3 consists of 13 residues. With V trimmed by 11 bases and J by 0 bases, 4 bases remained unmatched. Germline V gives CDR1 LNHDA, CDR2 SQIVND (reference sequence). The TCR originated in a man between 25 and 39 years old in good health. The material sequenced was blood. The chain joins TRBV19 to TRBJ2-1; 7 positions agree with TRBD1. DNA of the CDR3: TGTGCCTCCGGGACAGCCTCCTACAATGAGCAGTTCTTC. This encodes CASGTASYNEQFF.